This T cell receptor (beta chain) was documented in a study of blood T cells in healthy people across ages. Combining a sample-barcoded 5' primer with a J-beta primer mix, a second PCR ran for roughly 7 to 12 cycles. All cDNA molecules were each tagged by a template-switch adaptor with 12 random nucleotides. Each CDR3 protein gets one entry after TCRdb re-called the 5' RACE reads with MiXCR. The sample has over 600,000 distinct CDR3 sequences, roughly three fifths seen once. Each sample yielded at least 6 micrograms of PBMC total RNA. Remarks on this clonotype: Its antigen is undetermined.

Germline V gene data show CDR1 as SGDLS and CDR2 as YYNGEE. Trimming took off 2 bases at V and 0 bases at J, with 12 bases between the two ends. This CDR3 comprises 16 residues. Study results and caveats: Donor CMV infection status was unknown, possibly confounding age-related changes in expanded clonotypes. Because sorting was not performed, PBMCs prevented conclusive naive versus antigen-experienced comparison.

The sequence was obtained from a man aged 35-49 years in good health. What was sequenced was blood. The J gene is TRBJ2-4, the V gene TRBV9; no definite D call. CDR3 loop: CASSVTDTIAKNIQYF. Here the CDR3 DNA reads TGTGCCAGCAGCGTCACAGATACAATAGCCAAAAACATTCAGTACTTC.